Sequencing of this TCR beta chain was carried out in a study of human T cells and chemical hapten exposure. As for the study in general: In the roughly 25-week study, patients were dosed weekly with diphenylcyclopropenone on the scalp throughout.

Using its own MiXCR run on the RACE reads, TCRdb lists one record per CDR3 protein. The sample holds over 100,000 distinct CDR3 sequences; about 11% are singletons and the top ten take over 2%. Stated time point: patch test 3, about 24 weeks after DPC sensitization. Stated treatment: therapeutic diphenylcyclopropenone sensitization with weekly scalp DPC. This clonotype came up a few times. The CDR3 contains 12 residues. In germline, CDR1 is SEHNR, CDR2 FQNEAQ (reference sequence). The V and J ends lost 6 bases and 0 bases respectively, with 5 bases between them. The sequencing used whole blood, collected in connection with sensitization to the hapten diphenylcyclopropenone (DPC). The TCR originated in a woman between 50 and 59 years old with alopecia areata. Some clones in this sample may be carry-over from other donors' samples. This chain connects TRBV7-9 to TRBJ1-2, with a tentative D call TRBD1 (5 bases). The CDR3 nucleotides read TGTGCCAGCAGGGGGGCTAACTATGGCTACACCTTC. This codes for CASRGANYGYTF.